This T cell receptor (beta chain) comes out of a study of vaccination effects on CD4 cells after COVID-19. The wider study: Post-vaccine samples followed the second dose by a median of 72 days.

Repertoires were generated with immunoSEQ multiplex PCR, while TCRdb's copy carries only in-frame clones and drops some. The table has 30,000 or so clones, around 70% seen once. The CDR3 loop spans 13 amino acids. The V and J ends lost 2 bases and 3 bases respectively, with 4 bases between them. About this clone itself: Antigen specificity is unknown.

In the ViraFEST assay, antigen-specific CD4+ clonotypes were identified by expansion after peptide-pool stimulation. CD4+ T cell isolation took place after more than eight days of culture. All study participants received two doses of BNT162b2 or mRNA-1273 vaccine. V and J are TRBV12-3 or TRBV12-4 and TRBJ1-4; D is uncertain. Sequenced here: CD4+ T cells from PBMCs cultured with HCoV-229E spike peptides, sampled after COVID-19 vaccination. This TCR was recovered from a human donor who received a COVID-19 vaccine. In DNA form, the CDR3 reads TGTGCCAGCAGTTTAAGTCCTAATGAAAAACTGTTTTTT. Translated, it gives CASSLSPNEKLFF.